The present T cell receptor beta chain was sequenced within a study of OX40 agonist ivuxolimab in advanced cancers. To note about this clone: What it binds is unknown.

Produced via immunoSEQ multiplex PCR; TCRdb's table is partial and in-frame only. The sample lists some 52,000 clones; approximately 80% were seen once. General study points: The CD4+ and CD8+ T cells in the blood had expanded clonally by week 6 at 0.1 to 3.0 mg/kg. Expansion of clones was among the lowest in partial responders at 0.1-3.0 mg/kg.

CDR1 is MDHEN and CDR2 is SYDVKM in the germline V gene. This CDR3 region has 16 residues. J was trimmed by 2 bases and V by 5 bases; bases with no gene match: 10. The genes are TRBV28 and TRBJ2-7; TRBD2 matches 9 bases. The source was CD4+ or CD8+ T cells sorted from blood, collected in a trial of the OX40 agonist ivuxolimab. The receptor comes from an adult with an advanced solid tumor such as melanoma, head and neck, liver or kidney cancer. The CDR3 sequence is CASSPPGLARAYEQYF. The CDR3 DNA follows: TGTGCCAGCAGTCCCCCCGGACTAGCGCGAGCCTACGAGCAGTACTTC.